Here is one T cell receptor beta chain with its context. The antigen is unknown. The source of the sample is a study of shared clonotypes between healthy human individuals. Study-wide findings and caveats: Some naive CD4 clonotypes, 4% to 6%, turned up in common across a few donors. Researchers found naive subsets generally carried larger estimated richness than memory subsets.

This CDR3 is 13 amino acids long. Germline trimming cut 6 bases from V and 5 bases from J; bases unmatched to any gene: 6. Germline loops: CDR1 LGHNT, CDR2 FRNRAP. Replicate PCRs from sorted subsets contained around 200 ng DNA, which is 31,000 or so T cell genomes. Profiling relied on immunoSEQ multiplex PCR, and the TCRdb table lists in-frame clones only, not all of them. The sample comprises 2.3 million or so clones, approximately 93% of which are singletons, and under 0.45% rests with the top ten. This chain connects TRBV12-5 to TRBJ2-5, with 7 bases fitting TRBD2. The specimen sequenced was naive CD4+ T cells from PBMCs. The sample's subset: CD45RA+ positively selected. This TCR was sampled from a man aged 18 to 29 in good health. Some clones in this sample may be carry-over from other donors' samples. This CDR3 reads CASGRAGVETQYF. In DNA, the CDR3 is TGTGCTAGTGGCCGCGCGGGGGTTGAGACCCAGTACTTC.